This TCR beta chain was profiled in a study of blood T cell repertoires in COVID-19. After removal of 1 base from V and 10 bases from J, the junction contained 7 bases not matched to a gene. The CDR3 spans 14 residues. The germline V gene encodes CDR1 SGHDT and CDR2 YYEEEE. The protocol was immunoSEQ multiplex PCR, while the TCRdb copy is restricted to in-frame clones and leaves out a portion. The repertoire consists of about 250,000 clones, with roughly 83% occurring once and the leading ten covering 27%. Sequenced: peripheral blood. This sequence was found in a man in his forties with acute or convalescent COVID-19. The V gene is TRBV5-6, the J gene TRBJ1-4; 7 bases align to TRBD1. CDR3 bases: TGTGCCAGCAGCTTGTTGAGGGGGCAAGGAAAACTGTTTTTT. Its protein is CASSLLRGQGKLFF.